The next 20 T cell receptor beta chains were all read from a single sample in a study of T cell responses to AZD1222 COVID-19 vaccine. Assay: immunoSEQ multiplex PCR; the TCRdb copy retains only in-frame clones and omits some. The sample lists about 73,000 clones; 89% were seen once. The material sequenced was peripheral blood, taken 28 days after the second AZD1222 dose. The receptor set was obtained from an adult who received the AZD1222 COVID-19 vaccine.

This chain links TRBV29-1 with TRBJ1-2; perhaps TRBD1 as D (5 bases). Per the germline V gene, CDR1 is SQVTM and CDR2 is ANQGSEA. V lost 6 bases and J 2 bases, leaving 13 bases between the germline ends. The CDR3 totals 13 residues. The CDR3: CSVDRDPNYGYTF. The CDR3 bases are TGCAGCGTCGACCGGGACCCCAACTATGGCTACACCTTC.

V and J are TRBV10-3 and TRBJ2-6; a possible D gene is TRBD1 (6 bases). V was clipped by 6 bases and J by 1 base, with 10 bases between them. CDR1 is ENHRY, CDR2 SYGVKD, per germline. The CDR3 runs 15 residues. The CDR3 spells CAIRTTGSGANVLTF. In DNA, the CDR3 is TGTGCCATCAGAACAACAGGGTCTGGGGCCAACGTCCTGACTTTC.

The J gene is TRBJ2-7, the V gene TRBV12-3 or TRBV12-4; D not certain. This CDR3 contains 12 residues. V dropped 3 bases and J dropped 4 bases, with 7 bases sitting between them. This chain's CDR3 is CASSFLGYEQYF. The CDR3 region has the DNA TGTGCCAGCAGTTTTTTGGGATACGAGCAGTACTTC.

This chain joins TRBV19 and TRBJ2-5; TRBD1 matches at 9 bases. Germline V gene data show CDR1 as LNHDA and CDR2 as SQIVND (reference sequence). J lost 5 bases, V lost 3 bases, and 7 bases had no gene match. The CDR3 runs to 15 residues. CDR3 sequence reads: CASSMGGTGRETQYF. The CDR3 DNA is TGTGCCAGTAGTATGGGGGGGACAGGGAGGGAGACCCAGTACTTC. Drawing the rest from reference TRBV19 and TRBJ2-5, the complete variable domain is DGGITQSPKYLFRKEGQNVTLSCEQNLNHDAMYWYRQDPGQGLRLIYYSQIVNDFQKGDIAEGYSVSREKKESFPLTVTSAQKNPTAFYLCASSMGGTGRETQYFGPGTRLLVL.

In the case of this clone: Other DNA sequences in the sample encode the same CDR3. The chain uses TRBV9 and TRBJ1-2, with a tentative D call TRBD1 (5 bases). With 0 bases removed from V and 3 bases from J, the gap between germline ends came to 6 bases. The V gene's germline CDR1 is SGDLS and CDR2 YYNGEE. The CDR3 length is 13 residues. In DNA, the CDR3 is TGTGCCAGCAGCGTAGGGGGCGACTATGGCTACACCTTC. Translated, it gives CASSVGGDYGYTF.

The V gene is TRBV10-3, the J gene TRBJ1-3; 9 bases are shared with TRBD1. The V gene end was trimmed by 2 bases and the J gene end by 2 bases; junction bases not matched to a gene: 1. Looked up from germline, CDR1 is ENHRY and CDR2 is SYGVKD. This CDR3 spans 15 amino acids. CDR3 DNA sequence: TGTGCCATCAGTGAGCGGGACAGGGCTGGAAACACCATATATTTT. The encoded protein is CAISERDRAGNTIYF.

The rearrangement joins TRBV29-1 to TRBJ2-3; TRBD1 aligns across 7 bases. CDR3 length: 12 amino acids. The germline gives CDR1 SQVTM, CDR2 ANQGSEA. The junction had 5 bases not matched to a gene; V was cut back by 4 bases and J by 7 bases. The CDR3 is CSVGQGANTQYF. CDR3 nucleotide sequence: TGCAGCGTTGGACAGGGAGCCAATACGCAGTATTTT.

This clone has just one count. The V and J genes are TRBV19 and TRBJ1-5; D call uncertain. The V end was cut by 6 bases, the J end by 1 base, with 10 bases between. Germline CDR1 and CDR2: LNHDA and SQIVND (reference sequence). The CDR3 spans 14 residues. The CDR3 is CASSRMGSNQPQHF. The DNA of the CDR3 is TGTGCCAGTAGCCGGATGGGGAGCAATCAGCCCCAGCATTTT.

The CDR3 DNA follows: TGTGCCAGCAGCTTAGCGCCGGGACGTAACCAAGAGACCCAGTACTTC. This sequence encodes CASSLAPGRNQETQYF. This chain connects TRBV7-9 to TRBJ2-5, with D perhaps given as TRBD1 or TRBD2 (5 bases each). This CDR3 region has 16 residues. V was shortened by 0 bases and J by 0 bases, with 11 bases between the two germline ends. The germline V gene encodes CDR1 SEHNR and CDR2 FQNEAQ (reference sequence).

The V gene is TRBV28, the J gene TRBJ1-2; no firm D call. Trimming pared 5 bases from V and 4 bases from J, leaving 14 bases between. Germline V gene data show CDR1 as MDHEN and CDR2 as SYDVKM. The CDR3 loop spans 14 amino acids. CDR3 residues: CASSLTAPGYGYTF. CDR3 nucleotide sequence: TGTGCCAGCAGTCTAACAGCGCCGGGCTATGGCTACACCTTC.

This clone was recorded a few times. This rearrangement joins TRBV20-1 to TRBJ2-1, with D perhaps TRBD2 (6 bases). This CDR3 is 11 amino acids long. The V end lost 3 bases, the J end lost 12 bases, and 12 bases lay between the germline ends. The germline V gene has CDR1 DFQATT and CDR2 SNEGSKA (reference sequence). CDR3 in amino acids: CSASGAGMQFF. CDR3 nucleotides: TGCAGTGCTAGTGGGGCGGGAATGCAGTTCTTC.

This clone has only one observation. This chain joins TRBV5-6 and TRBJ1-5; D possibly corresponds to TRBD1 (6 bases). Per germline, CDR1 SGHDT and CDR2 YYEEEE. This CDR3 comprises 17 residues. V dropped 1 base and J dropped 6 bases, with 20 bases sitting between them. As DNA, the CDR3 is TGTGCCAGCAGCTTGTTCTCCTGGGACGAGGGGGGTCAGCCCCAGCATTTT. Residues: CASSLFSWDEGGQPQHF.

Only a few counts were recorded for this clone. The gene calls are TRBV9 and TRBJ1-1; 10 bases agree with TRBD1. The CDR3 is 16 amino acids. V gave up 0 bases and J gave up 3 bases; unmatched junction bases: 5. CDR1 is SGDLS and CDR2 is YYNGEE in the germline V gene. This chain's CDR3 is CASSVGDRGRDTEAFF. DNA of the CDR3: TGTGCCAGCAGCGTAGGGGACAGGGGACGGGACACTGAAGCTTTCTTT.

The J gene is TRBJ2-7, the V gene TRBV28, with D unclear. Trimming stripped 6 bases from V and 2 bases from J, with 20 bases between. Germline V gives CDR1 MDHEN, CDR2 SYDVKM. The CDR3 loop spans 16 amino acids. The CDR3 is CASSPLEVFQTYEQYF. CDR3 coding DNA: TGTGCCAGCAGCCCTCTTGAGGTGTTTCAGACCTACGAGCAGTACTTC.

CDR3 bases: TGTGCCAGCAGCTTGGGACAGATAAATCAGCCCCAGCATTTT. Translating gives CASSLGQINQPQHF. The J gene is TRBJ1-5, the V gene TRBV5-6; TRBD1 is a possible D gene (5 bases). Trimming cost V 0 bases and J 4 bases, with 8 bases left between them. This CDR3 comprises 14 residues. Germline assignment: CDR1 SGHDT and CDR2 YYEEEE.

The rearrangement links TRBV18 to TRBJ2-2; D may be TRBD1 (6 bases). There are 14 residues in the CDR3. Trimming took off 3 bases at V and 3 bases at J, with 8 bases between the two ends. The V gene's germline CDR1 is KGHSH and CDR2 LQKENI. Here the CDR3 reads CASSPQGYTGELFF. CDR3 DNA sequence: TGTGCCAGCTCACCGCAGGGGTACACCGGGGAGCTGTTTTTT.

The chain joins TRBV6-6 to TRBJ2-5; either TRBD1 or TRBD2 may supply D (5 bases each). V was cut by 2 bases and J by 4 bases, with 8 bases left in between. CDR1 and CDR2 from the germline V gene are MNHNY and SVGAGI (reference sequence). The CDR3 has 13 residues. The CDR3 is CASSYGTVETQYF. The CDR3 DNA reads as TGTGCCAGCAGTTACGGGACGGTAGAGACCCAGTACTTC.

The CDR3 region is CASSPDGGGYGYTF. The DNA for the CDR3 is TGTGCCAGCAGCCCAGATGGAGGGGGTTATGGCTACACCTTC. The V gene is TRBV14, the J gene TRBJ1-2; weak D call: TRBD1 (6 bases). The CDR3 runs to 14 residues. Trimming removed 4 bases from V and 5 bases from J, with 14 bases in between. Germline V gene lookup returns CDR1 SGHDN and CDR2 FVKESK.

This chain uses TRBV4-2 with TRBJ1-5; D may be TRBD1 (5 bases). V was pared by 0 bases and J by 2 bases, with 11 bases between. The germline V gene has CDR1 LGHNA and CDR2 YNFKEQ. CDR3 length: 16 residues. The CDR3 loop reads CASSQDRGVGNQPQHF. In DNA, the CDR3 is TGTGCCAGCAGCCAAGATCGGGGGGTAGGCAATCAGCCCCAGCATTTT.

The chain joins TRBV11-3 to TRBJ2-3; 12 bases are shared with TRBD2. Germline V gives CDR1 SGHNT, CDR2 YENEEA. V dropped 1 base and J dropped 7; count of bases not matched to a gene: 6. This CDR3 contains 16 residues. The CDR3 bases are TGTGCCAGCAGCTTAGGTGGCCTAGCGGGAGGGCATACGCAGTATTTT. Its translation is CASSLGGLAGGHTQYF.